This TCR beta chain was identified in a study of PD-1 blockade in classical Hodgkin lymphoma. General observations from the study: Newly diagnosed patients reportedly trailed healthy donors in baseline TCR diversity. Whereas CD4+ TCR diversity had risen significantly by C4D1, CD8+ TCR diversity had not.

The CDR3 consists of 13 residues. Trimming took off 6 bases at V and 2 bases at J, with 10 bases between the two ends. Germline V gene data show CDR1 as SEHNR and CDR2 as FQNEAQ (reference sequence). This clone was recorded a few times. Its cognate antigen is unknown. Produced via immunoSEQ multiplex PCR; TCRdb's table is partial and in-frame only. Of around 91,000 clones listed, roughly 76% are singletons. Every one of the patients relapsed after autologous stem cell transplantation (brentuximab vedotin exposure was variable). Source: peripheral blood mononuclear cells (PBMCs), taken before the second cycle of nivolumab. The rearrangement links TRBV7-9 to TRBJ1-1; a possible D gene is TRBD1 (6 bases). The TCR originated in a human donor with classical Hodgkin lymphoma. CDR3 in DNA: TGTGCCAGCAGTCCACAGGGAAACACTGAAGCTTTCTTT. Translated: CASSPQGNTEAFF.